What follows are 15 T cell receptor beta chains derived from one specimen sequenced in a study of OX40 agonist ivuxolimab in advanced cancers. TCRdb's copy holds only in-frame clones and misses some; the assay was immunoSEQ multiplex PCR. The sample lists roughly 62,000 clones, 84% occurring once. Sequences were derived from CD4+ or CD8+ T cells sorted from blood, sampled in a trial of the OX40 agonist ivuxolimab. These receptors all come from an adult with an advanced solid tumor such as melanoma, head and neck, liver or kidney cancer.

The chain uses TRBV6-1 and TRBJ2-3, with TRBD1 identical over 9 bases. Germline V gives CDR1 MNHNS, CDR2 SASEGT. V was pared by 6 bases and J by 5 bases, with 6 bases of the junction left unmatched. This CDR3 has 14 residues. The CDR3 DNA sequence: TGTGCCAGCAGCCCGGGACAGGGAAAAGATACGCAGTATTTT. It translates to CASSPGQGKDTQYF.

The count of this clone is one. The J gene is TRBJ2-2, the V gene TRBV5-1, with 9 bases aligning to TRBD1. Trimming at V came to 5 bases and at J to 1 base, leaving 3 bases not matched to a gene. CDR3 length equals 15 residues. Germline-derived CDR1 and CDR2 are SGHRS and YFSETQ. Written as DNA, the CDR3 is TGCGCCAGCAGTGCGGACAGGGGGAACACCGGGGAGCTGTTTTTT. This encodes CASSADRGNTGELFF.

The chain couples TRBV19 to TRBJ2-2; no clear D gene. Per germline, CDR1 LNHDA and CDR2 SQIVND (reference sequence). This CDR3 spans 14 amino acids. V lost 3 bases and J 6 bases, leaving 11 bases between the germline ends. The CDR3 sequence is CASSMTPGAGELFF. DNA of the CDR3: TGTGCCAGTAGTATGACCCCGGGCGCCGGGGAGCTGTTTTTT.

This clone is a singleton in its sample. This chain connects TRBV14 to TRBJ1-2; a weak D match, TRBD1 (6 bases). Trimming shortened V by 4 bases and J by 7 bases, and 19 bases separated the two germline ends. Germline V gene data show CDR1 as SGHDN and CDR2 as FVKESK. This CDR3 comprises 15 residues. CDR3 protein: CASSPLGPGGGGYTF. CDR3 in DNA: TGTGCCAGCAGCCCCTTGGGTCCAGGAGGGGGTGGCTACACCTTC.

V is TRBV19 and J is TRBJ2-3; 8 bases agree with TRBD2. The CDR3 runs to 18 residues. CDR1 LNHDA and CDR2 SQIVND come from the germline V gene (reference sequence). Trimming removed 2 bases from V and 0 bases from J; junction bases left unmatched: 10. The CDR3 loop is CASSIRTSLPPSTDTQYF. The DNA of the CDR3 is TGTGCCAGTAGTATAAGGACTAGCCTTCCTCCGAGCACAGATACGCAGTATTTT.

The V gene is TRBV6-5, the J gene TRBJ1-6, with D unresolved. Deletions cut 7 bases from V and 7 bases from J, with 17 bases between. Germline CDR1 reads MNHEY; CDR2 reads SVGAGI. The CDR3 extends over 15 amino acids. CDR3: CASTPGIGRNSPLHF. CDR3 coding DNA: TGTGCCAGCACTCCGGGAATAGGTCGGAATTCACCCCTCCACTTT.

V gene TRBV19 combines with J gene TRBJ1-5; D remains ambiguous. CDR1 LNHDA and CDR2 SQIVND come from the germline V gene (reference sequence). Trimming removed 1 base from V and 4 bases from J, with 8 bases in between. The CDR3 has 14 residues. CDR3 region: CASSIVNQNQPQHF. CDR3 bases: TGTGCCAGTAGTATAGTAAACCAAAATCAGCCCCAGCATTTT.

V is TRBV29-1 and J is TRBJ2-2; either TRBD1 or TRBD2 may supply D (5 bases each). Between the trimmed V and J ends, which lost 5 bases and 3 bases, there was a span of 13 bases. The CDR3 loop spans 14 amino acids. Per the germline V gene, CDR1 is SQVTM and CDR2 is ANQGSEA. Here the CDR3 DNA reads TGCAGCGTTAAGGGGCGGGCGTACACCGGGGAGCTGTTTTTT. Its protein product is CSVKGRAYTGELFF.

The chain uses TRBV7-9 and TRBJ1-3; tentative D call: TRBD1 (5 bases). Looked up from germline, CDR1 is SEHNR and CDR2 is FQNEAQ (reference sequence). The CDR3 totals 16 residues. The V and J ends lost 3 bases and 0 bases respectively, with 12 bases between them. The CDR3 region is CASSFGTGNSGNTIYF. The CDR3 DNA is TGTGCCAGCAGCTTCGGGACCGGGAACTCTGGAAACACCATATATTTT.

The chain recombines TRBV19 with TRBJ1-5; TRBD1 aligns across 7 bases. CDR1 LNHDA and CDR2 SQIVND come from the germline V gene (reference sequence). This CDR3 is 14 amino acids long. J lost 4 bases, V lost 5 bases, and 5 bases had no gene match. CDR3 region: CASSPQQGNQPQHF. CDR3 in DNA: TGTGCCAGTAGTCCCCAACAGGGGAATCAGCCCCAGCATTTT.

This clone has a handful of counts. V usage is TRBV19 and J usage is TRBJ1-6, with no clear D. CDR1 is LNHDA and CDR2 is SQIVND in the germline V gene (reference sequence). The length of the CDR3 is 16 residues. V was shortened by 5 bases and J by 10 bases, with 21 bases between the two germline ends. CDR3 region: CASSGSRTPAESPLHF. The DNA of the CDR3 is TGTGCCAGTAGTGGATCGAGGACCCCTGCAGAATCACCCCTCCACTTT.

This chain links TRBV25-1 with TRBJ1-4; D gene ambiguous. Trimming stripped 6 bases from V and 8 bases from J, with 10 bases between. Germline V lookup: CDR1 MGHDK, CDR2 SYGVNS. The CDR3 consists of 12 residues. The DNA of the CDR3 is TGTGCCAGCAGCCCTTTCGGAGAAAAACTGTTTTTT. Protein sequence: CASSPFGEKLFF.

In its sample, this clone was seen a few times. The J gene is TRBJ2-1, the V gene TRBV29-1, with D perhaps TRBD2 (7 bases). The CDR3 extends over 13 amino acids. V was trimmed by 0 bases and J by 8 bases, leaving 11 bases between them. Germline values: CDR1 SQVTM, CDR2 ANQGSEA. CDR3 nucleotide sequence: TGCAGCGTTGAAGATCGCGGGGGCCATGAGCAGTTCTTC. As protein: CSVEDRGGHEQFF.

The chain has TRBV28 and TRBJ1-6, with 9 bases lining up with TRBD1. Germline CDR1 is MDHEN and CDR2 is SYDVKM. V trimming: 5 bases; J trimming: 5 bases; junction bases outside the gene matches: 7. This CDR3 contains 16 residues. The CDR3 loop is CASSPPGQGNNSPLHF. CDR3 nucleotide sequence: TGTGCCAGCAGTCCTCCGGGACAGGGAAATAATTCACCCCTCCACTTT.

The chain uses TRBV14 and TRBJ2-1; D is undetermined. This CDR3 spans 13 amino acids. The germline V gene encodes CDR1 SGHDN and CDR2 FVKESK. The ends were cut back, 0 bases at V and 12 bases at J, with 12 bases in the middle. The DNA for the CDR3 is TGTGCCAGCAGCCAAGATTGGGCGTACGGGCAGTTCTTC. This translates into CASSQDWAYGQFF.